These T cell receptor beta chains were read from a single sample in a study of T-cell reconstitution after alpha-beta-depleted transplantation in children. TCRdb used MiXCR to reprocess the PCR reads, holding one entry per CDR3 protein. The profile shows over 300,000 distinct CDR3 sequences, 9% to 12% of them singletons. The input for sequencing was PBMCs from the stem cell graft donor, taken from the stem cell graft. These receptors were obtained from a human donor who donated a stem cell graft to a child with acute lymphoblastic leukemia. The CDR3 runs from the conserved cysteine through the conserved F or W. The order of the fields is CDR3 length, V gene, clone size, D gene, J gene, CDR3 DNA, CDR3 protein. D genes are given only for firm matches. Only some rows state a clone size, as once, few, many or a class for expanded clones.

15	TRBV7-2	few	-	TRBJ2-7	TGTGCCAGCAGCTTTTTTCAGGGGAATTCCTACGAGCAGTACTTC	CASSFFQGNSYEQYF
14	TRBV20-1	many	TRBD1	TRBJ1-2	TGCAGTGCTAGAGTCGGGACAGGGGACTATGGCTACACCTTC	CSARVGTGDYGYTF
13	TRBV4-1	-	-	TRBJ2-7	TGCGCCAGCAGCCTCGTACTTGAAAACGAGCAGTACTTC	CASSLVLENEQYF
16	TRBV15	few	-	TRBJ2-7	TGTGCCACCAGCCCACCGGCCGGACTTTTCTACCACGAGCAGTACTTC	CATSPPAGLFYHEQYF
14	TRBV3-1	few	-	TRBJ1-2	TGTGCCAGCAGCCCTGGTATGGGTCTGGATGGCTACACCTTC	CASSPGMGLDGYTF
14	TRBV27	-	TRBD1	TRBJ1-1	TGTGCCAGCGGCGACAGGGGTTTGGGCACTGAAGCTTTCTTT	CASGDRGLGTEAFF
14	TRBV12-3/TRBV12-4	few	-	TRBJ1-2	TGTGCCAGCAGTTTATTCGGGACTTATTATGGCTACACCTTC	CASSLFGTYYGYTF
15	TRBV6-5	-	TRBD2	TRBJ2-1	TGTGCCAGCAGCTACAGCGGGAGTGGTAGGAATGAGCAGTTCTTC	CASSYSGSGRNEQFF
16	TRBV7-2	few	TRBD2	TRBJ2-3	TGTGCCAGCAGCCTAGTAGCGGGCACCGGGCCAGATACGCAGTATTTT	CASSLVAGTGPDTQYF
16	TRBV11-2	-	TRBD2	TRBJ2-1	TGTGCCAGCAGCCACCCACTAGCGGGAGGGTACCATGAGCAGTTCTTC	CASSHPLAGGYHEQFF
12	TRBV7-3	few	-	TRBJ2-3	TGTGCCAGCAGCTTACACGGGGATACGCAGTATTTT	CASSLHGDTQYF
19	TRBV5-1	few	-	TRBJ2-5	TGCGCCAGCAGCCCCGGGGGCCCCGCTAGCGGATTAGCGGCAGAGACCCAGTACTTC	CASSPGGPASGLAAETQYF